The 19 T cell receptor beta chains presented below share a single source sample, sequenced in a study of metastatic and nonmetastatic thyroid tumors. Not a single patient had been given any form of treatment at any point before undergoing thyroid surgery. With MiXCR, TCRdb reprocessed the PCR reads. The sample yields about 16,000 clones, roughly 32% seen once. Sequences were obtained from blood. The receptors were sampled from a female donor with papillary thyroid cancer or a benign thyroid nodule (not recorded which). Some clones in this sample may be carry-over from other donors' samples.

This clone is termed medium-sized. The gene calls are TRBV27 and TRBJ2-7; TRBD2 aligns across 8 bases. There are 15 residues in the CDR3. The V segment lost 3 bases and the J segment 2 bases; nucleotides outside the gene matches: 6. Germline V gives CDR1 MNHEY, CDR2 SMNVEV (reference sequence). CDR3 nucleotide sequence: TGTGCCAGCAGTTTCTCCTTCGGGGGGGCCTACGAGCAGTACTTC. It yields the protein CASSFSFGGAYEQYF.

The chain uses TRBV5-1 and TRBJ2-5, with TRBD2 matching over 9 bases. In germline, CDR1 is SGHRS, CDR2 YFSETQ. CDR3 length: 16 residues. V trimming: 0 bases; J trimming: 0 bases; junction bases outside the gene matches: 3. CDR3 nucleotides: TGCGCCAGCAGCTTGGTTGCTAGCGGGGACCAAGAGACCCAGTACTTC. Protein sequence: CASSLVASGDQETQYF. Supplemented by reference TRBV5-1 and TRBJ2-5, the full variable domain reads KAGVTQTPRYLIKTRGQQVTLSCSPISGHRSVSWYQQTPGQGLQFLFEYFSETQRNKGNFPGRFSGRQFSNSRSEMNVSTLELGDSALYLCASSLVASGDQETQYFGPGTRLLVL.

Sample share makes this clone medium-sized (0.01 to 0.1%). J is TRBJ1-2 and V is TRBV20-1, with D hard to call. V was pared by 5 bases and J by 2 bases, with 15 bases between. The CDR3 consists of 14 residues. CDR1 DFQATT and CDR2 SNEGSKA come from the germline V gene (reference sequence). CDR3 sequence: CSAEGAARNYGYTF. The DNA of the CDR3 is TGCAGTGCTGAGGGAGCAGCGAGAAACTATGGCTACACCTTC.

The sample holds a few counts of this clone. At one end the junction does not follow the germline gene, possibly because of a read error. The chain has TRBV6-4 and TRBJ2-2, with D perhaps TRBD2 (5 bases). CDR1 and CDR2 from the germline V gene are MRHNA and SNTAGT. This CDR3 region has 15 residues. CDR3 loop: CASSYGLAGTGELFF. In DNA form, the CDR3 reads TGTGCCAGCAGTTACGGTCTAGCAGGCACCGGCGAGCTGTTTTTT.

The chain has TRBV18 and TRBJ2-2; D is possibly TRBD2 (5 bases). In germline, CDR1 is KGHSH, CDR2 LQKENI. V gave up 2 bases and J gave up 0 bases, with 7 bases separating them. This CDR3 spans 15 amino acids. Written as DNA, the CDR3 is TGTGCCAGCTCACCATGGGGAGCGAACACCGGGGAGCTGTTTTTT. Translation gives CASSPWGANTGELFF.

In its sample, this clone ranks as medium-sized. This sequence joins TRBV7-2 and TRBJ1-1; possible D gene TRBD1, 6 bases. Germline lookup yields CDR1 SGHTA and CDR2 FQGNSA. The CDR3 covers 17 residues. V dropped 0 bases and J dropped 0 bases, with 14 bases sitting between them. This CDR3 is CASSLAGAGALNTEAFF. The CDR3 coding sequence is TGTGCCAGCAGCTTAGCTGGGGCAGGGGCCCTGAACACTGAAGCTTTCTTT.

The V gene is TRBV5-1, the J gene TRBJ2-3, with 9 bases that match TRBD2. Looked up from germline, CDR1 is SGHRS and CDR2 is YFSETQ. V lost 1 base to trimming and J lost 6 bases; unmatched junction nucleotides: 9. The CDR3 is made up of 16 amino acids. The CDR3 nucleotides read TGCGCCAGCAGCTTGCTCGCGGGAGGGCCACAGGATACGCAGTATTTT. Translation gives CASSLLAGGPQDTQYF.

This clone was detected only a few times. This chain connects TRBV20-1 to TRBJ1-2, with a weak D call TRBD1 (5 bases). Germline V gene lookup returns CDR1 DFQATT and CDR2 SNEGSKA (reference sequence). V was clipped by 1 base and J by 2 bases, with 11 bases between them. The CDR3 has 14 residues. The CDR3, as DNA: TGCAGTGCTAGAGCTGAGGGGCGCAACTATGGCTACACCTTC. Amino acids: CSARAEGRNYGYTF.

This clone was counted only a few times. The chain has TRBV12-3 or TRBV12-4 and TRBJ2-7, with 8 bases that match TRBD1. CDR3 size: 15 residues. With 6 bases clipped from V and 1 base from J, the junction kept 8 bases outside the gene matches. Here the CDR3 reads CASSQAGTGSYEQYF. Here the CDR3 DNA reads TGTGCCAGCAGCCAAGCCGGGACAGGTTCCTACGAGCAGTACTTC.

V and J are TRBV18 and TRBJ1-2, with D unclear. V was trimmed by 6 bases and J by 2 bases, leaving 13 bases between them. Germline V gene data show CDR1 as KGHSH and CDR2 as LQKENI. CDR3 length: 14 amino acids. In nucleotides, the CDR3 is TGTGCCAGCTCGCCCTTGACCGGGAACTATGGCTACACCTTC. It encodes CASSPLTGNYGYTF.

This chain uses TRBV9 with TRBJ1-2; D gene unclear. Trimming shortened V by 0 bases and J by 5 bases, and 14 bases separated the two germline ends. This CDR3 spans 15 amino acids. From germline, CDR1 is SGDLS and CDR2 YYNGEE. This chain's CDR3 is CASSVDNHGRYGYTF. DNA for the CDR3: TGTGCCAGCAGCGTAGACAATCATGGGCGATATGGCTACACCTTC.

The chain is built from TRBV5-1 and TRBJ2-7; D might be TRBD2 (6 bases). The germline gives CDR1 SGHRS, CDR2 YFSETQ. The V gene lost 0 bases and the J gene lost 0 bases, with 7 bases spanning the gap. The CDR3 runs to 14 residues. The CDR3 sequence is CASSLDGGSYEQYF. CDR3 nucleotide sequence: TGCGCCAGCAGCTTGGACGGGGGCTCCTACGAGCAGTACTTC.

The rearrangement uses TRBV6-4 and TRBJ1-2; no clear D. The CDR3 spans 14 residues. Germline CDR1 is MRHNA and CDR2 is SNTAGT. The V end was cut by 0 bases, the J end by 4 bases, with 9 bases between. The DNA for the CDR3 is TGTGCCAGCAGTGACTCAACGGAGACCTATGGCTACACCTTC. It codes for CASSDSTETYGYTF.

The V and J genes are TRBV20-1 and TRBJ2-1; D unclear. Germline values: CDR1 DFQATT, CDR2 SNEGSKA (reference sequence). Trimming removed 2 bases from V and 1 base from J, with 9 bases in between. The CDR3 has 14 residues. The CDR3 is CSARLLRSYNEQFF. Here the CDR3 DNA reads TGCAGTGCTAGACTTCTCCGGTCCTACAATGAGCAGTTCTTC.

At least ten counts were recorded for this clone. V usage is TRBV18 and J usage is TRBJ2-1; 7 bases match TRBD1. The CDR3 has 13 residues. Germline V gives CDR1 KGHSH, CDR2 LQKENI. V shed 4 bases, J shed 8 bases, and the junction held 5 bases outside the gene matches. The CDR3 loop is CASSRRQGDEQFF. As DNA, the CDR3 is TGTGCCAGCTCACGACGACAGGGCGATGAGCAGTTCTTC.

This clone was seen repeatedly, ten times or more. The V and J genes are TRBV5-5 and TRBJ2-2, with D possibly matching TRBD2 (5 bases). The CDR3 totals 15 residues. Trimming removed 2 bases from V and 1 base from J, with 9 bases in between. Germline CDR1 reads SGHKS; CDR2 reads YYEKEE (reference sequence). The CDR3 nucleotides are TGTGCCAGCAGCTTAGGGAGCCGGAACACCGGGGAGCTGTTTTTT. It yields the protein CASSLGSRNTGELFF.

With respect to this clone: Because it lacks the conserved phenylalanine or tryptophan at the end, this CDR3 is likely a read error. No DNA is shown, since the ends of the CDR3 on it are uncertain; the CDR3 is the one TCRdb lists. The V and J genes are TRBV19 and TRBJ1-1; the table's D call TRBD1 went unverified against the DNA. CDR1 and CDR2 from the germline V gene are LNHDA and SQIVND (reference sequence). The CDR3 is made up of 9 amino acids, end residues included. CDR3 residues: CVGQAWDII.

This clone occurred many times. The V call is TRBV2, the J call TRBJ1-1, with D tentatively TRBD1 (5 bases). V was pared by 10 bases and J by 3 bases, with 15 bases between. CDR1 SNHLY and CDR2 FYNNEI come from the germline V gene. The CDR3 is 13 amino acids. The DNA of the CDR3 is TGTGCCATCCAGGGAGATGGGTACACTGAAGCTTTCTTT. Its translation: CAIQGDGYTEAFF. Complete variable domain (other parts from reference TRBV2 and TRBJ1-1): EPEVTQTPSHQVTQMGQEVILRCVPISNHLYFYWYRQILGQKVEFLVSFYNNEISEKSEIFDDQFSVERPDGSNFTLKIRSTKLEDSAMYFCAIQGDGYTEAFFGQGTRLTVV.

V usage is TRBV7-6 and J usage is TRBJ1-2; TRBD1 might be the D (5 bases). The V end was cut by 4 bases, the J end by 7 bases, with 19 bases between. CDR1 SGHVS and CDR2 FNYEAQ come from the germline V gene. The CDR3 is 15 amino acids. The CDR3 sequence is CASSSQTETPGGYTF. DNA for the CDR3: TGTGCCAGCAGCTCCCAGACAGAGACCCCGGGTGGCTACACCTTC.